This T cell receptor beta chain was recorded in a study of blood T cell repertoires in COVID-19. Overall study context: The study drew acute and convalescent COVID-19 samples from the United States, Italy and Spain. PBMCs, B-cell-depleted T cells, or T cells provided the cDNA or gDNA that made up the material.

The CDR3 runs to 15 residues. V lost 3 bases to trimming and J lost 0 bases, with 13 bases between them. Per the germline V gene, CDR1 is SGHKS and CDR2 is YYEKEE (reference sequence). Authors' processing steps: Estimated nucleated cell counts came from reference gene primer amplification. Assay used: immunoSEQ multiplex PCR; TCRdb lists only in-frame clones, some missing. The V and J calls and clone size were taken over from that table, and D and trimming were inferred from the DNA. The data show 200,000 to 250,000 clones, just under 85% seen once. The V gene is TRBV5-5, the J gene TRBJ2-7; no clear D. The receptor comes from a woman aged 50 to 60 with active or convalescent COVID-19. The material sequenced was peripheral blood. The CDR3 DNA reads as TGTGCCAGCAGCTCAGGTGGCAGGTCCTCCTACGAGCAGTACTTC. Its translation is CASSSGGRSSYEQYF.